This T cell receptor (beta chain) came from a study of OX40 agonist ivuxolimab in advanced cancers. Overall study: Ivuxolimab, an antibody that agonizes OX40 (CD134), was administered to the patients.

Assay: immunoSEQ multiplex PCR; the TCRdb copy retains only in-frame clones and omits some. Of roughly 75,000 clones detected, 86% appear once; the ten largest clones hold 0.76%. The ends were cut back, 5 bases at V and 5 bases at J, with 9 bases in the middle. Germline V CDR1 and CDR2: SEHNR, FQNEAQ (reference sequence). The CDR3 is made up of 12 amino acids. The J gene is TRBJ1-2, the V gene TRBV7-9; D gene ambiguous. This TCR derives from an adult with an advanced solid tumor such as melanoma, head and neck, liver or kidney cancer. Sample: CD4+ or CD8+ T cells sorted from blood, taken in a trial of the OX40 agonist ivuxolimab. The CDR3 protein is CASSLKDYGYTF. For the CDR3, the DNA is TGTGCCAGCAGCCTTAAAGATTATGGCTACACCTTC.